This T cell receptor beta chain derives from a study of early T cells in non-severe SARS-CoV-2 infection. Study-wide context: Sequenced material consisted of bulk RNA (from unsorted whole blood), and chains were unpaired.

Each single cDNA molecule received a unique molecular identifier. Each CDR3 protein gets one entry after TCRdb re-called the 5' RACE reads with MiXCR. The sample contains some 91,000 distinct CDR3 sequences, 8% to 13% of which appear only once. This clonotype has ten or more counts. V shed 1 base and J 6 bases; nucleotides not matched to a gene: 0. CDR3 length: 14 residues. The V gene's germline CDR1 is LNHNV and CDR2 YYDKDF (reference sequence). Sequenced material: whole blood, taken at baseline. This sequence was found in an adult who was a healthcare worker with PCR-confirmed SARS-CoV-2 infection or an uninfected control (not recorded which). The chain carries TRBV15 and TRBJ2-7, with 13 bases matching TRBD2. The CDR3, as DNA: TGTGCCACCAGCAGAGGACTAGCGGGAGGCGAGCAGTACTTC. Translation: CATSRGLAGGEQYF. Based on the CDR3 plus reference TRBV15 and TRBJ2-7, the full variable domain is DAMVIQNPRYQVTQFGKPVTLSCSQTLNHNVMYWYQQKSSQAPKLLFHYYDKDFNNEADTPDNFQSRRPNTSFCFLDIRSPGLGDTAMYLCATSRGLAGGEQYFGPGTRLTVT.